The next 22 T cell receptor beta chains were all read from a single sample in a study of monozygotic twins with inflammatory bowel disease. With the 5' RACE reads reprocessed, TCRdb shows one record per CDR3 protein and no DNA. The sample data list about 450,000 distinct CDR3 sequences. The sequencing sample was made of blood. The receptors were gathered from a human donor with ulcerative colitis or Crohn's disease, or a healthy co-twin of an affected twin (not recorded which).

The chain is built from TRBV4-2 and TRBJ1-6. CDR3 size: 14 residues. The germline gives CDR1 LGHNA, CDR2 YNFKEQ. CDR3 loop: CASSQEGQNSPLHF.

The rearrangement uses TRBV12-3 or TRBV12-4 and TRBJ1-6. The CDR3 loop spans 15 amino acids. The CDR3 region is CASSLVEIRNSPLHF.

The chain is built from TRBV5-1 and TRBJ2-3; checking the TCRdb D call of TRBD1 is not possible without DNA. The CDR3 extends over 16 amino acids. The germline gives CDR1 SGHRS, CDR2 YFSETQ. The CDR3 loop reads CASSSAPGRGTDTQYF.

The V call is TRBV10-3, the J call TRBJ2-2; TCRdb outputs TRBD2, but without DNA this stays unchecked. CDR1 and CDR2 (germline): ENHRY, SYGVKD. This CDR3 contains 17 residues. The CDR3 loop is CAISSGSSGSNTGELFF.

The rearrangement links TRBV9 to TRBJ2-3; no DNA is available, so the TRBD2 call from TCRdb remains unchecked. Per germline, CDR1 SGDLS and CDR2 YYNGEE. The CDR3 is 17 residues long. The CDR3 here is CASSPLRGAGGTDTQYF.

V gene TRBV7-6 combines with J gene TRBJ2-1; TCRdb calls TRBD1, which cannot be checked without DNA. CDR3 size: 13 residues. The V gene's germline CDR1 is SGHVS and CDR2 FNYEAQ. This CDR3 reads CASSLALEGGLFF.

The genes are TRBV7-9 and TRBJ1-1; as DNA is missing, the TRBD1 call by TCRdb cannot be tested. The germline V gene has CDR1 SEHNR and CDR2 FQNEAQ (reference sequence). CDR3 length equals 15 residues. The chain's CDR3 is CASSLITTGINEAFF.

This CDR3 is CSARDTGGGAGTQYF. The chain carries TRBV20-1 and TRBJ2-3; TCRdb reports TRBD2, a call that lacks DNA to check it against. The CDR3 runs to 15 residues. The germline V gene has CDR1 DFQATT and CDR2 SNEGSKA (reference sequence).

The chain links TRBV7-2 to TRBJ2-1; with no DNA, the TCRdb D assignment of TRBD1 cannot be verified. The germline CDR1 and CDR2 sequences are SGHTA and FQGNSA. This CDR3 has 15 residues. The CDR3: CASSLAAGVNNEQFF. The variable domain in full, completed from reference TRBV7-2 and TRBJ2-1, reads GAGVSQSPSNKVTEKGKDVELRCDPISGHTALYWYRQSLGQGLEFLIYFQGNSAPDKSGLPSDRFSAERTGGSVSTLTIQRTQQEDSAVYLCASSLAAGVNNEQFFGPGTRLTVL.

The genes are TRBV15 and TRBJ2-7; the D gene TCRdb calls, TRBD2, cannot be checked with no DNA. In germline, CDR1 is LNHNV, CDR2 YYDKDF (reference sequence). The CDR3 consists of 18 residues. CDR3 residues: CATSGSLSRRASSYEQYF.

V usage is TRBV10-3 and J usage is TRBJ1-3. Germline-derived CDR1 and CDR2 are ENHRY and SYGVKD. The CDR3 runs to 13 residues. This CDR3 is CAISESSGNTIYF.

This chain connects TRBV11-2 to TRBJ1-1; no DNA is available, so the TRBD1 call from TCRdb remains unchecked. The germline CDR1 and CDR2 sequences are SGHAT and FQNNGV. CDR3 size: 18 residues. The CDR3 here is CASSYSDRGPRMNTEAFF. Using reference TRBV11-2 and TRBJ1-1 for the parts outside the CDR3, the full variable domain is EAGVAQSPRYKIIEKRQSVAFWCNPISGHATLYWYQQILGQGPKLLIQFQNNGVVDDSQLPKDRFSAERLKGVDSTLKIQPAKLEDSAVYLCASSYSDRGPRMNTEAFFGQGTRLTVV.

The V call is TRBV7-2, the J call TRBJ1-1. Germline values: CDR1 SGHTA, CDR2 FQGNSA. The CDR3 is made up of 12 amino acids. This CDR3 is CASSLSYTEAFF.

The rearrangement uses TRBV6-1 and TRBJ1-3. The CDR3 has 14 residues. The germline CDR1 and CDR2 sequences are MNHNS and SASEGT. CDR3 residues: CASRNARSGNTIYF.

The chain carries TRBV7-9 and TRBJ2-7; no DNA is available, so the TRBD2 call from TCRdb remains unchecked. Looked up from germline, CDR1 is SEHNR and CDR2 is FQNEAQ (reference sequence). The CDR3 runs 16 residues. This CDR3 reads CASSFGASGLLYEQYF.

This chain links TRBV6-2 or TRBV6-3 with TRBJ1-3; TCRdb indicates TRBD1, and absent DNA this call remains unverified. The CDR3 sequence is 15 residues long. The germline V gene has CDR1 MNHEY and CDR2 SVGEGT. The chain's CDR3 is CATTDPGRTGNTIYF.

The V call is TRBV2, the J call TRBJ2-1. The CDR3 runs 12 residues. Germline CDR1 and CDR2: SNHLY and FYNNEI. CDR3 residues: CASTGYLEEQFF.

V gene TRBV6-6 combines with J gene TRBJ1-1. Per germline, CDR1 MNHNY and CDR2 SVGAGI (reference sequence). The CDR3 length is 12 residues. The CDR3 reads CASSYLDEEAFF.

This chain's CDR3 is CASSLAGTPQETQYF. The V call is TRBV5-1, the J call TRBJ2-5; the D call of TRBD1 rests on TCRdb alone, since no DNA is present to check it. CDR1 and CDR2 (germline): SGHRS, YFSETQ. This CDR3 has 15 residues.

The chain joins TRBV6-6 to TRBJ1-4; absent DNA, TCRdb's TRBD1 call cannot be checked. The CDR3 is made up of 14 amino acids. CDR1 MNHNY and CDR2 SVGAGI come from the germline V gene (reference sequence). The CDR3 sequence is CASSYGDRGEKLFF.

The CDR3 sequence: CASSLERGPNNEQFF. V and J are TRBV11-2 and TRBJ2-1; the D call from TCRdb, TRBD1, cannot be confirmed without DNA. CDR1 is SGHAT and CDR2 is FQNNGV in the germline V gene. The CDR3 length is 15 residues.

The chain links TRBV18 to TRBJ1-2; without DNA, the TCRdb call of TRBD1 cannot be checked. The CDR3 extends over 14 amino acids. The germline V gene encodes CDR1 KGHSH and CDR2 LQKENI. Here the CDR3 reads CASSSSGTGNGYTF.